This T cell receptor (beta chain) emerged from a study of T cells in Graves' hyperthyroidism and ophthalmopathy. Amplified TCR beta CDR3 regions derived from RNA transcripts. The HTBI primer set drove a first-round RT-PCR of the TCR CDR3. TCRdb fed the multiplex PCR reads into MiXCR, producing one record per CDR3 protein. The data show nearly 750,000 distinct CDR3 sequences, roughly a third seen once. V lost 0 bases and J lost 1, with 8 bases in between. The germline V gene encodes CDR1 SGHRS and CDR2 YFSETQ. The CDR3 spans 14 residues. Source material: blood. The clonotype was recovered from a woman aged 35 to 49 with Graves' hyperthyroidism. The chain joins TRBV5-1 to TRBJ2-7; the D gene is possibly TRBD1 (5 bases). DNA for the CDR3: TGCGCCAGCAGCTTGGAACAGGTTTCCTACGAGCAGTACTTC. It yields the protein CASSLEQVSYEQYF.